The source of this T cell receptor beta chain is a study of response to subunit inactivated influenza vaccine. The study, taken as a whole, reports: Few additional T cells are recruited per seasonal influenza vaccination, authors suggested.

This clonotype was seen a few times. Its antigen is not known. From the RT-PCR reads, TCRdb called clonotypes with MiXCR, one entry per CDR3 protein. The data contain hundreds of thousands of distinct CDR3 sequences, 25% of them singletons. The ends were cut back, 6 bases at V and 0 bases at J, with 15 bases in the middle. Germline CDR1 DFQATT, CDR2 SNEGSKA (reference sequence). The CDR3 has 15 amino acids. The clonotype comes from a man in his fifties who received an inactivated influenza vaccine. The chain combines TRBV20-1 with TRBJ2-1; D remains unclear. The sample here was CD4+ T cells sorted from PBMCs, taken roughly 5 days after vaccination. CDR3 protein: CSAKMAAGSYNEQFF. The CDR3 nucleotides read TGCAGTGCAAAGATGGCGGCCGGCTCCTACAATGAGCAGTTCTTC.